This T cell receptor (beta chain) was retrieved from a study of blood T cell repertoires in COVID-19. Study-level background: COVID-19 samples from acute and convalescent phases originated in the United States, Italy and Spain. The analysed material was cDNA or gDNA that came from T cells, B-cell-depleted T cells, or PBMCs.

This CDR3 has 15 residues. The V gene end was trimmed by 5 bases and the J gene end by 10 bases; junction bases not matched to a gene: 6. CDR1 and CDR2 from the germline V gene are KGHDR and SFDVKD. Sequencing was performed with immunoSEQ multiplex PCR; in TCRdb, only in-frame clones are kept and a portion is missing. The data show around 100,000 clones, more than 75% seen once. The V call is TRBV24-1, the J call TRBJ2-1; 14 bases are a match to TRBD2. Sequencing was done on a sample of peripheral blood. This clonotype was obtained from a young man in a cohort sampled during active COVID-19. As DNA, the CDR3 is TGTGCCACCAGTGCCTCGGGACTAGCGGGGGTCGAGCAGTTCTTC. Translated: CATSASGLAGVEQFF.